The 21 T cell receptor beta chains below all came from one sample that was sequenced in a study of blood T cell repertoires in COVID-19 (dated by TCRdb to 2020 to 2021). Library generation was performed with the immunoSEQ multiplex PCR assay. TCRdb took over this immuneACCESS table, retaining in-frame rearrangements with V and J assigned. Such tables are incomplete; in checked studies, under half of the missing clones stem from an unresolved V gene, and the remainder is unexplained. Counted in this sample were around 270,000 clones; about 80% of them appeared once. Of the sample, 15% to 19% falls within the top ten clones. The sequenced material came from peripheral blood. The receptor source for this set is a person between 65 and 80 years old with COVID-19, enrolled during active disease.

This clone was detected a few times. The rearrangement joins TRBV7-2 to TRBJ1-1, with 7 bases lining up with TRBD1. CDR1 and CDR2 (germline): SGHTA, FQGNSA. This CDR3 has 16 residues. The V gene end was trimmed by 3 bases and the J gene end by 1 base; junction bases not matched to a gene: 8. In DNA, the CDR3 is TGTGCCAGCAGCTTGAACAGGGGATGGAGGAACACTGAAGCTTTCTTT. Translating gives CASSLNRGWRNTEAFF.

The genes are TRBV5-8 and TRBJ1-2; possibly TRBD1 for D (6 bases). The CDR3 runs to 14 residues. V was clipped by 1 base and J by 2 bases, with 9 bases between them. The germline CDR1 and CDR2 sequences are SGHTS and YDEGEE. This CDR3 is CASSLFTGNYGYTF. In DNA form, the CDR3 reads TGTGCCAGCAGCTTGTTTACAGGGAACTATGGCTACACCTTC.

The V and J genes are TRBV30 and TRBJ1-6; possible D gene TRBD1, 5 bases. Looked up from germline, CDR1 is GTSNPN and CDR2 is SVGIG (reference sequence). CDR3 length equals 13 residues. The CDR3 region has the DNA TGTGCTGGGGCCCTTCAGACCAATTCACCCCTCCACTTT. This translates into CAGALQTNSPLHF.

A note on this clone: In the same sample, other DNA sequences code for this CDR3. The CDR3 spells CASSILAASTDTQYF. The CDR3 DNA reads TGTGCCAGTAGTATACTAGCGGCTAGCACAGATACGCAGTATTTT. The chain employs TRBV19 and TRBJ2-3, with 7 bases lining up with TRBD2. The CDR3 loop spans 15 amino acids. V gave up 2 bases and J gave up 0 bases; unmatched junction bases: 2. Germline V gives CDR1 LNHDA, CDR2 SQIVND (reference sequence).

The chain uses TRBV5-4 and TRBJ1-4; tentative D call: TRBD1 (6 bases). Germline V gene sequence: CDR1 SGHNT, CDR2 YYREEE (reference sequence). Trimming shortened V by 4 bases and J by 9 bases, and 16 bases separated the two germline ends. This CDR3 is 14 amino acids long. CDR3 nucleotides: TGTGCCAGCAGCCCCAACAGGGCTACCCAAAAACTGTTTTTT. Translation: CASSPNRATQKLFF.

The J gene is TRBJ1-5, the V gene TRBV4-1; TRBD1 agrees at 7 bases. The germline gives CDR1 MGHRA, CDR2 YSYEKL. The length of the CDR3 is 16 residues. The V and J ends lost 3 bases and 0 bases, in that order; junction bases with no gene match: 5. Here the CDR3 DNA reads TGCGCCAGCAGCCACCGACAGGGAATTAGCAATCAGCCCCAGCATTTT. This sequence encodes CASSHRQGISNQPQHF.

The chain is built from TRBV28 and TRBJ1-2; TRBD1 agrees at 8 bases. V lost 6 bases to trimming and J lost 5 bases; unmatched junction nucleotides: 2. Germline-derived CDR1 and CDR2 are MDHEN and SYDVKM. This CDR3 is built from 12 residues. The CDR3 nucleotides are TGTGCCAGCAGGACAGGGGATTATGGCTACACCTTC. It encodes CASRTGDYGYTF.

The chain combines TRBV7-9 with TRBJ2-3, with D uncertain. The germline V gene has CDR1 SEHNR and CDR2 FQNEAQ (reference sequence). This CDR3 has 13 residues. Trimming pared 3 bases from V and 2 bases from J, leaving 6 bases between. CDR3 DNA: TGTGCCAGCAGCTTCAGCGACACAGATACGCAGTATTTT. Translated, it gives CASSFSDTDTQYF.

V usage is TRBV9 and J usage is TRBJ1-2; no clear D. V lost 3 bases and J 8 bases, leaving 20 bases between the germline ends. CDR1 is SGDLS, CDR2 YYNGEE, per germline. CDR3 length: 15 amino acids. CDR3 sequence reads: CASSDQAFSAWGYTF. The CDR3 region has the DNA TGTGCCAGCAGCGATCAGGCATTTTCGGCATGGGGCTACACCTTC. Variable domain in full (rest from reference TRBV9 and TRBJ1-2): DSGVTQTPKHLITATGQRVTLRCSPRSGDLSVYWYQQSLDQGLQFLIQYYNGEERAKGNILERFSAQQFPDLHSELNLSSLELGDSALYFCASSDQAFSAWGYTFGSGTRLTVV.

This clone was detected only once. This chain links TRBV18 with TRBJ1-2; D call uncertain. V was pared by 2 bases and J by 3 bases, with 7 bases between. The CDR3 length is 13 residues. Germline lookup yields CDR1 KGHSH and CDR2 LQKENI. The CDR3 reads CASSPRLDYGYTF. The CDR3 coding sequence is TGTGCCAGCTCACCAAGACTAGACTATGGCTACACCTTC.

This chain uses TRBV5-6 with TRBJ2-3; TRBD2 is a possible D gene (5 bases). The CDR3 loop spans 16 amino acids. Germline CDR1 SGHDT, CDR2 YYEEEE. V gave up 3 bases and J gave up 8 bases, with 22 bases separating them. CDR3 DNA sequence: TGTGCCAGCAGCTCCCAGGCCAGCACCCTCGGGGTTACGCAGTATTTT. It translates to CASSSQASTLGVTQYF. The full variable domain, rest sourced from reference TRBV5-6 and TRBJ2-3, is DAGVTQSPTHLIKTRGQQVTLRCSPKSGHDTVSWYQQALGQGPQFIFQYYEEEERQRGNFPDRFSGHQFPNYSSELNVNALLLGDSALYLCASSSQASTLGVTQYFGPGTRLTVL.

The chain carries TRBV28 and TRBJ1-2, with 8 nucleotides matching TRBD1. Per the germline V gene, CDR1 is MDHEN and CDR2 is SYDVKM. J lost 4 bases, V lost 7 bases, and 5 bases had no gene match. The CDR3 runs to 13 residues. CDR3 DNA sequence: TGTGCCAGCACACAGGGGGGGTTCTATGGCTACACCTTC. The encoded protein is CASTQGGFYGYTF.

The chain couples TRBV29-1 to TRBJ2-1, with TRBD2 matching over 10 bases. CDR3 size: 13 residues. Germline-derived CDR1 and CDR2 are SQVTM and ANQGSEA. Trimming took 7 bases from V and 10 from J; bases not matched to a gene: 10. The CDR3 DNA sequence: TGCAGCGGAGCGGGAGGGCCTGTCCGGGAGCAGTTCTTC. Its translation is CSGAGGPVREQFF.

The genes are TRBV7-2 and TRBJ2-1; possibly TRBD2 for D (6 bases). CDR3 length: 14 amino acids. Trimming stripped 5 bases from V and 2 bases from J, with 10 bases between. Germline lookup yields CDR1 SGHTA and CDR2 FQGNSA. The CDR3 reads CASSAGLPYNEQFF. The CDR3 DNA is TGTGCCAGCAGCGCGGGACTCCCCTACAATGAGCAGTTCTTC.

The genes are TRBV24-1 and TRBJ2-5, with a possible D match to TRBD2 (6 bases). CDR1 is KGHDR and CDR2 is SFDVKD in the germline V gene. The CDR3 extends over 14 amino acids. V dropped 5 bases and J dropped 0 bases, with 9 bases sitting between them. This CDR3 is CATSVGGNQETQYF. The CDR3 nucleotides read TGTGCCACCAGTGTTGGGGGGAACCAAGAGACCCAGTACTTC.

This sequence joins TRBV2 and TRBJ2-2; 7 positions agree with TRBD1. CDR1 SNHLY and CDR2 FYNNEI come from the germline V gene. V shed 10 bases, J shed 1 base, and the junction held 6 bases outside the gene matches. The CDR3 is made up of 14 amino acids. In nucleotides, the CDR3 is TGTGCCACCCGGGACAGAGAGAACACCGGGGAGCTGTTTTTT. Its protein product is CATRDRENTGELFF.

J is TRBJ2-2 and V is TRBV7-2; possible D gene TRBD2, 5 bases. V dropped 4 bases and J dropped 6 bases, with 9 bases sitting between them. Germline assignment: CDR1 SGHTA and CDR2 FQGNSA. CDR3 length equals 13 residues. The CDR3 protein is CASSSRGPGELFF. The CDR3 DNA reads as TGTGCCAGCAGCTCCAGAGGGCCCGGGGAGCTGTTTTTT.

This clone was observed a single time. The chain recombines TRBV5-1 with TRBJ2-3; 11 nucleotides agree with TRBD1. Germline V lookup: CDR1 SGHRS, CDR2 YFSETQ. The CDR3 length is 15 residues. V was pared by 3 bases and J by 6 bases, with 6 bases of the junction left unmatched. The CDR3 reads CASSSDRGPSDTQYF. Written as DNA, the CDR3 is TGCGCCAGCAGCTCGGACAGGGGGCCCTCGGATACGCAGTATTTT.

The V and J genes are TRBV4-3 and TRBJ2-3, with 8 bases aligning to TRBD1. Germline CDR1 and CDR2: LGHNA and YSLEER. Trimming cost V 0 bases and J 10 bases; bases outside gene matches: 6. This CDR3 has 14 amino acids. This CDR3 reads CASSQEQGAGAQYF. CDR3 in DNA: TGCGCCAGCAGCCAAGAGCAGGGGGCTGGGGCGCAGTATTTT.

The CDR3 sequence: CAISEDRAGSYEQYF. CDR3 DNA: TGTGCCATCAGTGAAGACAGGGCCGGCTCCTACGAGCAGTACTTC. The chain is built from TRBV10-3 and TRBJ2-7; 7 bases agree with TRBD1. Unmatched junction bases numbered 5, after V lost 3 bases and J lost 0 bases. The CDR3 runs to 15 residues. Looked up from germline, CDR1 is ENHRY and CDR2 is SYGVKD.

The V call is TRBV27, the J call TRBJ2-1, with 13 positions matching TRBD2. This CDR3 comprises 16 residues. CDR1 is MNHEY and CDR2 is SMNVEV in the germline V gene (reference sequence). Losses at the gene ends were 6 bases for V and 9 bases for J; bases not matched to a gene: 11. The CDR3 DNA is TGTGCCAGCAGACCTCGTGAACTAGCGGGGGGGATTGAGCAGTTCTTC. It codes for CASRPRELAGGIEQFF.